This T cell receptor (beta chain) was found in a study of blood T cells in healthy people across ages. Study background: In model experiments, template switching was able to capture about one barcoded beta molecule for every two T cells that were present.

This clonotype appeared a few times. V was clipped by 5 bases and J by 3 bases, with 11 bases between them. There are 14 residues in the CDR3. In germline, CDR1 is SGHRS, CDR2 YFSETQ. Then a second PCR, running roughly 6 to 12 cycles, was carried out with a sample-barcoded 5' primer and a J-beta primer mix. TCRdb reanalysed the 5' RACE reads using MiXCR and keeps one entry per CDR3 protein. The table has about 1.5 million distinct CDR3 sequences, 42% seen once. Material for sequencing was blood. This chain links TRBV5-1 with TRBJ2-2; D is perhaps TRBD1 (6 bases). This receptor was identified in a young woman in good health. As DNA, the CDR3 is TGCGCCAGCAGACAAACAGGGCACACCGGGGAGCTGTTTTTT. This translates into CASRQTGHTGELFF.